The 7 T cell receptor beta chains listed next were all sequenced from one sample in a study of blood T cell repertoires in COVID-19. The protocol was immunoSEQ multiplex PCR, while the TCRdb copy is restricted to in-frame clones and leaves out a portion. The sample has some 89,000 clones, just under 90% seen once; the top ten hold 15%. Sequences were obtained from peripheral blood. The receptors were gathered from a human donor in a cohort sampled during active COVID-19.

The chain uses TRBV4-1 and TRBJ1-1, with D hard to call. Germline V CDR1 and CDR2: MGHRA, YSYEKL. The CDR3 sequence is 14 residues long. V lost 0 bases and J lost 10, with 15 bases in between. This CDR3 reads CASSQDAGVGSAFF. The DNA of the CDR3 is TGCGCCAGCAGCCAAGATGCGGGAGTGGGTTCAGCTTTCTTT.

In this sample, this clone turned up a few times. J is TRBJ1-5 and V is TRBV6-5; a possible D gene is TRBD1 (5 bases). This CDR3 has 15 residues. Germline V gene sequence: CDR1 MNHEY, CDR2 SVGAGI. V was pared by 6 bases and J by 4 bases, with 16 bases between. The CDR3 DNA reads as TGTGCCAGCAGCTCCCACTCAGGGTGGAATCAGCCCCAGCATTTT. Amino acid sequence: CASSSHSGWNQPQHF.

The rearrangement uses TRBV27 and TRBJ1-1; tentatively, D is TRBD1 (5 bases). This CDR3 region has 13 residues. The germline V and J ends were trimmed by 8 bases and 7 bases, with 17 bases remaining between them. The V gene's germline CDR1 is MNHEY and CDR2 SMNVEV (reference sequence). CDR3 in amino acids: CASAVGLPDEAFF. The CDR3 nucleotides read TGTGCCAGCGCGGTGGGGCTGCCGGATGAAGCTTTCTTT.

The chain carries TRBV29-1 and TRBJ2-1; TRBD2 matches at 9 bases. Germline V lookup: CDR1 SQVTM, CDR2 ANQGSEA. V gave up 6 bases and J gave up 1 base; unmatched junction bases: 7. CDR3 length equals 15 residues. CDR3 region: CSVGHGLASYNEQFF. CDR3 bases: TGCAGCGTCGGACATGGACTAGCGTCCTACAATGAGCAGTTCTTC.

The rearrangement uses TRBV19 and TRBJ1-6; D might be TRBD1 (6 bases). V was shortened by 5 bases and J by 2 bases, with 16 bases between the two germline ends. The V gene's germline CDR1 is LNHDA and CDR2 SQIVND (reference sequence). CDR3 length equals 17 residues. The CDR3 loop is CASSPRGGATYNSPLHF. The CDR3 region has the DNA TGTGCCAGTAGTCCCCGTGGGGGGGCCACCTATAATTCACCCCTCCACTTT.

This clone was seen only a few times. J is TRBJ1-2 and V is TRBV6-5; possible D gene TRBD1, 6 bases. The CDR3 contains 13 residues. The V end lost 6 bases, the J end lost 3 bases, and 11 bases lay between the germline ends. The germline V gene has CDR1 MNHEY and CDR2 SVGAGI. CDR3 region: CASSQDSYYGYTF. The CDR3, as DNA: TGTGCCAGCAGCCAGGACAGCTACTATGGCTACACCTTC.

This sequence joins TRBV6-2 or TRBV6-3 and TRBJ1-2, with 8 positions matching TRBD1. CDR3 size: 14 residues. CDR1 and CDR2 from the germline V gene are MNHEY and SVGEGT. The V and J ends lost 5 bases and 3 bases, in that order; junction bases with no gene match: 5. The CDR3 sequence: CASSDRGGYYGYTF. CDR3 DNA: TGTGCCAGCAGTGACAGGGGTGGCTACTATGGCTACACCTTC.